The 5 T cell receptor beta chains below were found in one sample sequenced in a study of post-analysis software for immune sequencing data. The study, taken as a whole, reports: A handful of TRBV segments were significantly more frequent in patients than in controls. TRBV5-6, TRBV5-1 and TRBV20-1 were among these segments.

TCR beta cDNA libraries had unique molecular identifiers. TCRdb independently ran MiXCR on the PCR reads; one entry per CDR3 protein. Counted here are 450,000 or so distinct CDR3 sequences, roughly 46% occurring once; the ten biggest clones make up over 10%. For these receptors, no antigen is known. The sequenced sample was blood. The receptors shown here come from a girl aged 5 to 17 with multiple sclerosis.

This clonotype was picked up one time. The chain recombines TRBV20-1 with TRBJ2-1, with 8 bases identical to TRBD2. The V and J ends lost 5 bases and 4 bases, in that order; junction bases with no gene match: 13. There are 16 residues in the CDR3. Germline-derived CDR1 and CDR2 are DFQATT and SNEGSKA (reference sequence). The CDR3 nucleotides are TGCAGTGCTGGACTTGCGGGAGGTTTCGATTACAATGAGCAGTTCTTC. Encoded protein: CSAGLAGGFDYNEQFF.

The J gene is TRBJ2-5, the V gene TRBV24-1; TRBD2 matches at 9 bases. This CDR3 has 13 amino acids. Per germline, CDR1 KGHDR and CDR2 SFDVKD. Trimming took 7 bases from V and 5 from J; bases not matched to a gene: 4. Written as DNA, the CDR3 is TGTGCCACCAGGAGCGGACTAGCGGAGACCCAGTACTTC. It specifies CATRSGLAETQYF.

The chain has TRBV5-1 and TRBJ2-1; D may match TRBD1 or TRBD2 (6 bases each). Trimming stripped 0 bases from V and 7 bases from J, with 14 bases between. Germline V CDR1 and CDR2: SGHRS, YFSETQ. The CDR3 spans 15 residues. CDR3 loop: CASSLGVGGLNEQFF. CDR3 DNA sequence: TGCGCCAGCAGCTTGGGAGTTGGGGGGCTGAATGAGCAGTTCTTC.

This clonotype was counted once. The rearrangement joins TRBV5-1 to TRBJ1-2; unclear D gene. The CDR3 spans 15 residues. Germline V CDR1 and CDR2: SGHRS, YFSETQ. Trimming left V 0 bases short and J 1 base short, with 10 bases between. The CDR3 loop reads CASSLGGRGNYGYTF. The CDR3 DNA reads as TGCGCCAGCAGCTTGGGTGGCCGCGGTAACTATGGCTACACCTTC.

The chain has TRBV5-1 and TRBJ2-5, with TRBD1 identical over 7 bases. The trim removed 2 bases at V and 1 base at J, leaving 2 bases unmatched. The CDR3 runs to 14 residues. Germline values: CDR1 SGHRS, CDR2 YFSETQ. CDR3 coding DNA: TGCGCCAGCAGCTTCCGGGACAGCCAAGAGACCCAGTACTTC. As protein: CASSFRDSQETQYF.